This T cell receptor (beta chain) is from a study of T cell responses to AZD1222 COVID-19 vaccine. The study's findings and limits: Females made up more of the donors, who were largely white British, and clonal diversity may have come out too low. Across spike, vaccine-associated CD4 TCRs were found, dominant at 160-218 and 743-854.

The CDR3 has 14 amino acids. The germline CDR1 and CDR2 sequences are LGHDT and YNNKEL (reference sequence). J gave up 5 bases and V 3 bases, and 3 bases lay outside the gene matches. Produced via immunoSEQ multiplex PCR; TCRdb's table is partial and in-frame only. This table holds tens of thousands of clones, around 82% found once. About this clone: Its antigen is undetermined.

This chain links TRBV3-1 (or the pseudogene TRBV3-2) with TRBJ1-4; TRBD1 agrees at 7 bases. This clonotype originated in an adult in good health. The material was peripheral blood, obtained on day 0 of AZD1222 vaccination. DNA for the CDR3: TGTGCCAGCAGCCAGCCGGGACAGAATGAAAAACTGTTTTTT. Translation gives CASSQPGQNEKLFF.